This T cell receptor beta chain originates from a study of control samples from healthy donors and cancer patients. This clone was observed once. V lost 0 bases to trimming and J lost 5 bases, with 13 bases between them. The CDR3 sequence is 15 residues long. The germline CDR1 and CDR2 sequences are SEHNR and FQNEAQ (reference sequence). The protocol was immunoSEQ multiplex PCR, while the TCRdb copy is restricted to in-frame clones and leaves out a portion. Found here are some 65,000 clones, around four fifths of them singletons; the top ten hold around 3%. The sample taken for sequencing was PBMCs. The receptor was derived from a woman in her 50s with lung cancer. V gene TRBV7-9 combines with J gene TRBJ1-1, with D possibly being TRBD1 (6 bases). CDR3 protein: CASSLAPGAGTEAFF. CDR3 nucleotides: TGTGCCAGCAGCTTAGCCCCAGGGGCTGGGACTGAAGCTTTCTTT.